These 10 T cell receptor beta chains were sequenced from one sample in a study of CD8+CD57+ T cells in acquired aplastic anemia. All patients picked for sequencing had shown, by flow cytometry, an expansion of CD8+CD57+ cells. Genomic DNA served as template for TCR beta VDJ and CDR3 profiling. TCRdb ran MiXCR on the reads and lists one entry per CDR3 protein. The profile shows a few hundred thousand distinct CDR3 sequences, about half of them singletons. Sequencing was done on a sample of sorted CD4+, CD8+, or CD8+CD57+ T cells (not recorded which) from PBMCs. The source of these receptors is a human donor with aplastic anemia.

This clonotype appeared many times. This chain connects TRBV24-1 to TRBJ2-7; D unclear. Germline V gene lookup returns CDR1 KGHDR and CDR2 SFDVKD. This CDR3 has 15 amino acids. V gave up 2 bases and J gave up 3 bases, with 13 bases separating them. This CDR3 is CATSDSGGKGYEQYF. CDR3 nucleotides: TGTGCCACCAGTGATTCAGGTGGAAAGGGCTACGAGCAGTACTTC.

This clonotype was observed a few times. This chain joins TRBV30 and TRBJ1-2, with D possibly matching TRBD1 (6 bases). Germline loops: CDR1 GTSNPN, CDR2 SVGIG (reference sequence). There are 15 residues in the CDR3. Trimming left V 3 bases short and J 4 bases short, with 18 bases between. The CDR3 protein is CAWRLEGQGSYGYTF. CDR3 coding DNA: TGTGCCTGGAGGTTAGAGGGGCAGGGGAGCTATGGCTACACCTTC.

The chain recombines TRBV20-1 with TRBJ1-2, with a tentative D call TRBD1 (5 bases). Germline assignment: CDR1 DFQATT and CDR2 SNEGSKA (reference sequence). V lost 5 bases, J lost 5 bases, and 24 bases lay in between. The CDR3 sequence is 16 residues long. CDR3 loop: CSAPVRGMGVGYGYTF. CDR3 bases: TGCAGTGCTCCCGTCCGGGGGATGGGGGTAGGATATGGCTACACCTTC.

This clonotype has ten or more counts. The chain is built from TRBV7-3 and TRBJ2-2, with 8 bases matching TRBD1. With 6 bases clipped from V and 2 bases from J, the junction kept 11 bases outside the gene matches. Per germline, CDR1 SGHTA and CDR2 FQGTGA. There are 17 residues in the CDR3. The CDR3: CASSFSTGVANTGELFF. CDR3 bases: TGTGCCAGCAGTTTTTCGACAGGGGTAGCCAACACCGGGGAGCTGTTTTTT.

This clonotype has at least ten counts. This chain links TRBV12-3 or TRBV12-4 with TRBJ2-3; the D is unclear. Trimming removed 6 bases at V and 1 base at J, with 14 bases between. The CDR3 length is 15 residues. The CDR3 is CASSRLQAGTDTQYF. The CDR3 bases are TGTGCCAGCAGCCGACTGCAGGCGGGCACAGATACGCAGTATTTT.

Concerning this clonotype: A read error may produce the germline difference seen at one junction end. V usage is TRBV7-4 and J usage is TRBJ2-5; TRBD2 is a possible D gene (6 bases). The CDR3 is made up of 12 amino acids. Germline V CDR1 and CDR2: SGHVT, SQSDAQ. The CDR3 DNA sequence: TGTGCCAGCAGCTTCACGGGGGAGACCCAGTGCTTC. It specifies CASSFTGETQCF.

This clonotype has a count of ten or more. The rearrangement joins TRBV12-3 or TRBV12-4 to TRBJ1-5; D perhaps matches TRBD1 (5 bases). The CDR3 covers 14 residues. V was pared by 5 bases and J by 3 bases, with 11 bases between. CDR3 DNA: TGTGCCAGCAGTACACTCGGGACCAATCAGCCCCAGCATTTT. Its protein product is CASSTLGTNQPQHF.

The table lists this clonotype with a few counts. The V and J genes are TRBV7-2 and TRBJ1-1; TRBD1 might be the D (6 bases). The length of the CDR3 is 16 residues. The V and J ends lost 5 bases and 1 base respectively, with 17 bases between them. Germline CDR1 reads SGHTA; CDR2 reads FQGNSA. In DNA form, the CDR3 reads TGTACCAGCAGCGCGGAGGGGGGGGCGCGGAACACTGAAGCTTTCTTT. This translates into CTSSAEGGARNTEAFF.

Only one count was recorded for this clonotype. This chain links TRBV10-2 with TRBJ1-1; the D is unclear. V lost 3 bases and J lost 5, with 7 bases in between. Germline V gene data show CDR1 as WSHSY and CDR2 as SAAADI. CDR3 size: 12 residues. CDR3 residues: CASSESWTEAFF. The CDR3 coding sequence is TGCGCCAGCAGTGAAAGTTGGACTGAAGCTTTCTTT.

This clonotype appeared many times. The chain carries TRBV11-2 and TRBJ2-1; a possible D gene is TRBD2 (5 bases). The germline CDR1 and CDR2 sequences are SGHAT and FQNNGV. This CDR3 comprises 15 residues. Trimming stripped 3 bases from V and 6 bases from J, with 15 bases between. CDR3 sequence: CASSFQDSPFNEQFF. The CDR3 DNA reads TGTGCCAGCAGCTTTCAGGACTCCCCTTTCAATGAGCAGTTCTTC.